Listed here are 22 T cell receptor beta chains from one sample, sequenced in a study of T cells in Graves' hyperthyroidism and ophthalmopathy. Amplified TCR beta CDR3 regions derived from RNA transcripts. With the HTBI primer set, the TCR CDR3 went through a first round of RT-PCR. TCRdb analysed the multiplex PCR reads with MiXCR anew, one entry per CDR3 protein. Of about 480,000 distinct CDR3 sequences in the sample, roughly 23% are singletons; the top ten hold less than 65%. Sequencing used blood. These receptors originate from a woman in her seventies with Graves' ophthalmopathy.

The sample holds a few counts of this clonotype. This sequence joins TRBV9 and TRBJ1-5, with TRBD1 matching over 8 bases. The CDR3 spans 20 residues. The V gene's germline CDR1 is SGDLS and CDR2 YYNGEE. J lost 0 bases, V lost 0 bases, and 14 bases had no gene match. The CDR3: CASSVVQPGQVLYSNQPQHF. CDR3 DNA: TGTGCCAGCAGCGTAGTACAACCGGGACAGGTTCTTTATAGCAATCAGCCCCAGCATTTT. The whole variable domain, filled in from reference TRBV9 and TRBJ1-5, reads DSGVTQTPKHLITATGQRVTLRCSPRSGDLSVYWYQQSLDQGLQFLIQYYNGEERAKGNILERFSAQQFPDLHSELNLSSLELGDSALYFCASSVVQPGQVLYSNQPQHFGDGTRLSIL.

This clonotype was found many times. This chain links TRBV20-1 with TRBJ1-1, with 8 bases lining up with TRBD1. CDR1 DFQATT and CDR2 SNEGSKA come from the germline V gene (reference sequence). CDR3 size: 12 residues. V lost 7 bases, J lost 1 base, and 2 bases stayed unmatched. CDR3 bases: TGCAGTGGGACAGGGTGGAACACTGAAGCTTTCTTT. Residues: CSGTGWNTEAFF.

This clonotype was detected only a few times. The chain links TRBV4-3 to TRBJ2-1; TRBD2 agrees at 11 bases. Trimming removed 0 bases from V and 3 bases from J; junction bases left unmatched: 10. CDR1 and CDR2 from the germline V gene are LGHNA and YSLEER. The CDR3 is made up of 19 amino acids. CDR3: CASSQDGLAGGLLYNEQFF. The CDR3 region has the DNA TGCGCCAGCAGCCAAGATGGGCTAGCGGGAGGACTCCTCTACAATGAGCAGTTCTTC.

The gene calls are TRBV6-1 and TRBJ2-1, with TRBD2 matching over 7 bases. Germline loops: CDR1 MNHNS, CDR2 SASEGT. This CDR3 spans 15 amino acids. The V and J ends lost 7 bases and 6 bases, in that order; junction bases with no gene match: 12. The CDR3 reads CASKGAETGGNEQFF. In nucleotides, the CDR3 is TGTGCCAGCAAAGGGGCCGAGACGGGAGGCAATGAGCAGTTCTTC.

The rearrangement joins TRBV3-1 to TRBJ1-6; D uncertain. With 1 base removed from V and 0 bases from J, the gap between germline ends came to 13 bases. This CDR3 is 18 amino acids long. The germline V gene encodes CDR1 LGHDT and CDR2 YNNKEL (reference sequence). The CDR3 DNA follows: TGTGCCAGCAGCCAAGGGGTCCAGTTGATCTCCTATAATTCACCCCTCCACTTT. It specifies CASSQGVQLISYNSPLHF. The full variable domain, completed using reference TRBV3-1 and TRBJ1-6, is DTAVSQTPKYLVTQMGNDKSIKCEQNLGHDTMYWYKQDSKKFLKIMFSYNNKELIINETVPNRFSPKSPDKAHLNLHINSLELGDSAVYFCASSQGVQLISYNSPLHFGNGTRLTVT.

As for this clonotype: This may stem from a read error, because a much larger clone lies one nucleotide away. J is TRBJ1-1 and V is TRBV5-1; no reliable D call. CDR1 and CDR2 from the germline V gene are SGHRS and YFSETQ. This CDR3 is 15 amino acids long. The CDR3 DNA follows: TGCGCCAGCAGCTCCGGAAATACTAGGAACACTGAAGCTTCCTTT. It specifies CASSSGNTRNTEASF.

The chain uses TRBV6-2 or TRBV6-3 and TRBJ1-6; no firm D call. Per the germline V gene, CDR1 is MNHEY and CDR2 is SVGEGT. Trimming stripped 4 bases from V and 0 bases from J, with 16 bases between. The CDR3 is made up of 18 amino acids. CDR3 protein: CASSSPSDGSSYNSPLHF. The CDR3, as DNA: TGTGCCAGCAGTTCCCCTTCGGACGGGAGCTCCTATAATTCACCCCTCCACTTT.

The V call is TRBV20-1, the J call TRBJ2-1; TRBD2 aligns across 16 bases. Germline trimming cut 3 bases from V and 8 bases from J; bases unmatched to any gene: 7. The germline CDR1 and CDR2 sequences are DFQATT and SNEGSKA (reference sequence). There are 16 residues in the CDR3. The CDR3 DNA follows: TGCAGTGCTAGGGAGGGACTAGCGGGAGGGCCCTATGAGCAGTTCTTC. This translates into CSAREGLAGGPYEQFF.

This clonotype was seen repeatedly, ten times or more. The genes are TRBV2 and TRBJ2-1; no firm D call. V gave up 4 bases and J gave up 7 bases, with 11 bases separating them. The CDR3 is made up of 13 amino acids. Germline V lookup: CDR1 SNHLY, CDR2 FYNNEI. The CDR3 spells CASSVGRLNEQFF. DNA for the CDR3: TGTGCCAGCAGTGTAGGCAGGTTGAATGAGCAGTTCTTC.

CDR3 sequence: CASSYPRQGGVIGELFF. In DNA form, the CDR3 reads TGTGCCAGCAGTTACCCGAGACAAGGGGGAGTAATCGGGGAGCTGTTTTTT. This rearrangement joins TRBV6-5 to TRBJ2-2; D may be TRBD1 (6 bases). V was shortened by 2 bases and J by 7 bases, with 20 bases between the two germline ends. The CDR3 is 17 amino acids. The germline CDR1 and CDR2 sequences are MNHEY and SVGAGI.

The chain joins TRBV14 to TRBJ2-5; TRBD1 matches at 7 bases. Trimming removed 3 bases from V and 5 bases from J; junction bases left unmatched: 6. This CDR3 region has 14 residues. Germline lookup yields CDR1 SGHDN and CDR2 FVKESK. The CDR3 nucleotides are TGTGCCAGCAGCCAGCTACAGGGGATGGAGACCCAGTACTTC. It translates to CASSQLQGMETQYF.

This clonotype occurred many times. The CDR3 region has the DNA TGTGCCAGCAGAATAGGGACAGCGAACACTGAAGCTTTCTTT. It encodes CASRIGTANTEAFF. V gene TRBV6-1 combines with J gene TRBJ1-1; 7 bases are a match to TRBD1. This CDR3 is 14 amino acids long. CDR1 MNHNS and CDR2 SASEGT come from the germline V gene. J lost 1 base, V lost 6 bases, and 5 bases had no gene match.

This clonotype has a handful of counts. The chain has TRBV6-5 and TRBJ2-7; 9 nucleotides agree with TRBD2. The CDR3 has 16 residues. Trimming at V came to 3 bases and at J to 6 bases, leaving 12 bases not matched to a gene. Germline V gives CDR1 MNHEY, CDR2 SVGAGI. CDR3 DNA: TGTGCCAGCAGTTATCGAAAAGTAGCGGGAGTTGGCGAGCAGTACTTC. Its protein is CASSYRKVAGVGEQYF.

The V call is TRBV12-3 or TRBV12-4, the J call TRBJ1-2; D unclear. This CDR3 is 11 amino acids long. The V end lost 5 bases, the J end lost 13 bases, and 14 bases lay between the germline ends. CDR3 region: CASSPSYVPTF. The CDR3 bases are TGTGCCAGCAGTCCCTCATACGTCCCCACCTTC.

This clonotype occurred many times. The rearrangement links TRBV6-4 to TRBJ1-5; D is ambiguous. The CDR3 is made up of 12 amino acids. V lost 6 bases and J lost 11, with 14 bases in between. The germline V gene encodes CDR1 MRHNA and CDR2 SNTAGT. This CDR3 reads CASSSDAPTQHF. The CDR3 DNA is TGTGCCAGCAGCTCCGACGCCCCAACCCAGCATTTT.

This clonotype was counted at least ten times. The chain links TRBV5-1 to TRBJ2-1; possibly TRBD1 for D (6 bases). V was clipped by 4 bases and J by 4 bases, with 15 bases between them. This CDR3 region has 15 residues. The germline V gene encodes CDR1 SGHRS and CDR2 YFSETQ. The CDR3 DNA is TGCGCCAGCAGCCCCGCTGCAAGGGGGTACAATGAGCAGTTCTTC. Protein product: CASSPAARGYNEQFF. The complete variable domain, with remaining parts taken from reference TRBV5-1 and TRBJ2-1, reads KAGVTQTPRYLIKTRGQQVTLSCSPISGHRSVSWYQQTPGQGLQFLFEYFSETQRNKGNFPGRFSGRQFSNSRSEMNVSTLELGDSALYLCASSPAARGYNEQFFGPGTRLTVL.

This sequence joins TRBV20-1 and TRBJ1-2, with D perhaps matching TRBD1 (5 bases). Germline V CDR1 and CDR2: DFQATT, SNEGSKA (reference sequence). Trimming pared 0 bases from V and 8 bases from J, leaving 10 bases between. CDR3 size: 12 residues. CDR3: CSARESGYGYTF. The CDR3, as DNA: TGCAGTGCTAGAGAGTCAGGGTACGGCTACACCTTC.

This clonotype was recorded at least ten times. The chain carries TRBV6-1 and TRBJ1-1, with D perhaps TRBD1 (6 bases). The V end lost 5 bases, the J end lost 5 bases, and 15 bases lay between the germline ends. CDR3 length: 14 amino acids. Germline lookup yields CDR1 MNHNS and CDR2 SASEGT. CDR3 nucleotides: TGTGCCAGCAGTACCCAGGGGTTGGGGACTGAAGCTTTCTTT. Amino acids: CASSTQGLGTEAFF.

The chain links TRBV12-3 or TRBV12-4 to TRBJ2-2, with a weak D call TRBD1 (6 bases). This CDR3 has 15 residues. The V end was cut by 3 bases, the J end by 13 bases, with 21 bases between. The CDR3 loop reads CASSLTGANTEGLFF. DNA of the CDR3: TGTGCCAGCAGTTTGACAGGCGCGAACACCGAGGGGCTGTTTTTT.

The rearrangement uses TRBV5-5 and TRBJ1-2, with a possible D match to TRBD1 (6 bases). The CDR3 consists of 15 residues. CDR1 and CDR2 (germline): SGHKS, YYEKEE (reference sequence). Trimming removed 3 bases from V and 5 bases from J, with 17 bases in between. The CDR3 DNA is TGTGCCAGCAGCTCCCTGGGACACAGACAATATGGCTACACCTTC. Amino acids: CASSSLGHRQYGYTF.

The gene calls are TRBV3-1 and TRBJ2-1; D gene uncertain. Germline assignment: CDR1 LGHDT and CDR2 YNNKEL (reference sequence). Trimming shortened V by 0 bases and J by 3 bases, and 6 bases separated the two germline ends. The CDR3 is made up of 14 amino acids. CDR3 sequence: CASSQEAGYNEQFF. As DNA, the CDR3 is TGTGCCAGCAGCCAAGAGGCCGGCTACAATGAGCAGTTCTTC.

This clonotype has ten or more counts. V and J are TRBV10-3 and TRBJ2-1, with 7 bases fitting TRBD1. The CDR3 contains 12 residues. CDR1 and CDR2 (germline): ENHRY, SYGVKD. Trimming cost V 3 bases and J 11 bases; bases outside gene matches: 4. The CDR3, as DNA: TGTGCCATCAGTGACATGACAGGGAAGCAGTTCTTC. It yields the protein CAISDMTGKQFF.